Reported below is one TCR beta chain. The target antigen is unknown. The sample comes from a study of T cell responses to AZD1222 COVID-19 vaccine. Study results and caveats: White British people made up most donors, females outnumbered males, and clonal diversity was possibly underestimated. Variant regions that are unmutated are reportedly the target of nearly half of spike-specific TCRs. Among vaccine-associated CD4 TCRs, coverage spanned spike, with dominance at 160-218 and 743-854. Seropositive AZD1222 recipients at baseline numbered only five to seven.

The V and J ends lost 4 bases and 4 bases respectively, with 20 bases between them. Germline V gene sequence: CDR1 SGHAT, CDR2 FQNNGV. The CDR3 has 16 amino acids. TCRdb keeps only in-frame clones here, not all; method: immunoSEQ multiplex PCR. The top ten hold about a fifth of the sample, which has tens of thousands of clones, roughly 90% seen once. The TCR comes from an adult in good health. The J gene is TRBJ2-7, the V gene TRBV11-2; possibly TRBD1 for D (5 bases). The specimen was peripheral blood, collected on day 0 of AZD1222 vaccination. The CDR3 loop reads CASSSSLGQGQYEQYF. In DNA, the CDR3 is TGTGCCAGCAGCTCTTCACTGGGGCAGGGTCAATACGAGCAGTACTTC.